These 30 T cell receptor beta chains were sequenced from one sample in a study of beta chain features in type 1 diabetes. Study conclusions and caveats: Type 1 diabetes patients had moderately but significantly shorter TCRB CDR3s in all four CD4+ subsets.

Which antigens these TCRs recognize remains unknown. Isolated RNA was reverse transcribed in full, so expressed TCRB transcripts were sequenced. Sequencing was performed with immunoSEQ multiplex PCR; in TCRdb, only in-frame clones are kept and a portion is missing. The table shows about 740,000 clones, with 13% occurring only once. The specimen was naive CD4+ T cells from blood. All receptors come from a man aged 18 to 35 with type 1 diabetes.

The sample holds a few counts of this clone. The chain employs TRBV4-1 and TRBJ2-7; D perhaps matches TRBD2 (6 bases). The CDR3 has 14 amino acids. Between the trimmed V and J ends, which lost 4 bases and 4 bases, there was a span of 14 bases. The V gene's germline CDR1 is MGHRA and CDR2 YSYEKL. The DNA of the CDR3 is TGCGCCAGCAGCCTAGCCGAGGGACTTTACGAGCAGTACTTC. As protein: CASSLAEGLYEQYF.

This clone occurred a few times. This chain joins TRBV30 and TRBJ1-1, with TRBD1 matching over 7 bases. The germline V gene has CDR1 GTSNPN and CDR2 SVGIG (reference sequence). V shed 0 bases and J 0 bases; nucleotides not matched to a gene: 7. There are 16 residues in the CDR3. This CDR3 is CAWSVPGTAVNTEAFF. The CDR3, as DNA: TGTGCCTGGAGTGTGCCCGGGACAGCGGTGAACACTGAAGCTTTCTTT.

This chain uses TRBV2 with TRBJ1-1; D perhaps matches TRBD1 (5 bases). The V gene lost 6 bases and the J gene lost 3 bases, with 11 bases spanning the gap. CDR1 is SNHLY and CDR2 is FYNNEI in the germline V gene. CDR3 length: 13 amino acids. The DNA of the CDR3 is TGTGCCAGCAGGGACACCTTGTACACTGAAGCTTTCTTT. This sequence encodes CASRDTLYTEAFF.

This clone was seen many times. The J gene is TRBJ2-1, the V gene TRBV30; 7 bases map to TRBD1. Germline V gene sequence: CDR1 GTSNPN, CDR2 SVGIG (reference sequence). The CDR3 contains 14 residues. V lost 8 bases to trimming and J lost 4 bases; unmatched junction nucleotides: 11. The CDR3 sequence: CAGLVGGNYNEQFF. The CDR3 nucleotides read TGTGCCGGCCTTGTAGGGGGCAATTACAATGAGCAGTTCTTC.

The chain employs TRBV5-6 and TRBJ1-6; 7 nucleotides agree with TRBD1. V lost 3 bases, J lost 9 bases, and 3 bases stayed unmatched. The CDR3 spans 13 residues. Germline V CDR1 and CDR2: SGHDT, YYEEEE. CDR3 sequence: CASSSGGFSPLHF. For the CDR3, the DNA is TGTGCCAGCAGCTCAGGGGGTTTTTCACCCCTCCACTTT.

V usage is TRBV5-1 and J usage is TRBJ2-5; the D gene could be TRBD1 or TRBD2 (6 bases each). V was trimmed by 4 bases and J by 5 bases, leaving 21 bases between them. Germline CDR1 SGHRS, CDR2 YFSETQ. The CDR3 contains 16 residues. The CDR3 sequence: CASSRSPGGPRETQYF. CDR3 bases: TGCGCCAGCAGCCGAAGCCCCGGGGGCCCCCGGGAGACCCAGTACTTC.

The J gene is TRBJ1-4, the V gene TRBV30, with no clear D. The V gene lost 0 bases and the J gene lost 5 bases, with 7 bases spanning the gap. Germline CDR1 and CDR2: GTSNPN and SVGIG (reference sequence). The CDR3 runs to 13 residues. In DNA, the CDR3 is TGTGCCTGGAGTGTCCGAGAGAATGAAAAACTGTTTTTT. It translates to CAWSVRENEKLFF.

This clone was found a few times. This chain connects TRBV6-6 to TRBJ2-5; D gene unclear. Looked up from germline, CDR1 is MNHNY and CDR2 is SVGAGI (reference sequence). The V end was cut by 0 bases, the J end by 2 bases, with 7 bases between. CDR3 length: 14 residues. CDR3 sequence (DNA): TGTGCCAGCAGTTACTCGACCCTGCAAGAGACCCAGTACTTC. Its translation: CASSYSTLQETQYF.

The sample holds a few counts of this clone. J is TRBJ2-5 and V is TRBV29-1, with 10 bases identical to TRBD1. The J call may be incorrect, as the DNA end agrees better with TRBJ2-7. Germline assignment: CDR1 SQVTM and CDR2 ANQGSEA. The CDR3 sequence is 13 residues long. The CDR3 region has the DNA TGCAGCGTCCAGCGAGGGACAGGGGTCGAGCAGTACTTC. Its translation is CSVQRGTGVEQYF.

This clone appeared a few times. This chain connects TRBV14 to TRBJ1-4; maybe TRBD1 (5 bases). This CDR3 has 15 residues. Trimming left V 4 bases short and J 4 bases short, with 13 bases between. Germline-derived CDR1 and CDR2 are SGHDN and FVKESK. The CDR3: CASSLRTGRNEKLFF. CDR3 DNA sequence: TGTGCCAGCAGCCTACGCACGGGACGTAATGAAAAACTGTTTTTT.

The chain combines TRBV11-1 with TRBJ2-2; D is unresolved. CDR1 is SGHAT, CDR2 FQDESV, per germline (reference sequence). The length of the CDR3 is 13 residues. Trimming stripped 5 bases from V and 3 bases from J, with 7 bases between. As DNA, the CDR3 is TGTGCCAGCAGCCCCGCTTACACCGGGGAGCTGTTTTTT. It encodes CASSPAYTGELFF. Full variable domain (remainder filled in from reference TRBV11-1 and TRBJ2-2): EAEVAQSPRYKITEKSQAVAFWCDPISGHATLYWYRQILGQGPELLVQFQDESVVDDSQLPKDRFSAERLKGVDSTLKIQPAELGDSAMYLCASSPAYTGELFFGEGSRLTVL.

With respect to this clone: The sample carries other DNA sequences with the same CDR3. CDR3 loop: CASSLAGTGNTEAFF. The CDR3 DNA sequence: TGCGCCAGCAGCTTGGCCGGGACGGGGAACACTGAAGCTTTCTTT. The gene calls are TRBV5-1 and TRBJ1-1, with D maybe TRBD1 (5 bases). CDR3 size: 15 residues. V gave up 0 bases and J gave up 1 base, with 10 bases separating them. Per germline, CDR1 SGHRS and CDR2 YFSETQ.

On this clone: Within the sample, other DNA sequences also encode this same CDR3. This chain joins TRBV6-6 and TRBJ2-3; D is unresolved. This CDR3 is 14 amino acids long. Germline V lookup: CDR1 MNHNY, CDR2 SVGAGI (reference sequence). Trimming cost V 0 bases and J 0 bases, with 4 bases left between them. The CDR3 DNA sequence: TGTGCCAGCAGTTACTCGCGTAGCACAGATACGCAGTATTTT. This translates into CASSYSRSTDTQYF.

This clone was observed a handful of times. The chain has TRBV19 and TRBJ1-5; D perhaps matches TRBD1 (6 bases). V was clipped by 4 bases and J by 5 bases, with 21 bases between them. The CDR3 runs 17 residues. Germline V CDR1 and CDR2: LNHDA, SQIVND (reference sequence). Written as DNA, the CDR3 is TGTGCCAGTAGTACCTTCCTATACAGGGAGGAAGATCAGCCCCAGCATTTT. Protein product: CASSTFLYREEDQPQHF.

The chain uses TRBV6-5 and TRBJ1-4; TRBD1 matches at 9 bases. The V gene's germline CDR1 is MNHEY and CDR2 SVGAGI. Trimming took 4 bases from V and 6 from J; bases not matched to a gene: 6. The CDR3 loop spans 15 amino acids. CDR3 in amino acids: CASSSLGQGHEKLFF. Written as DNA, the CDR3 is TGTGCCAGCAGTTCTTTGGGACAGGGCCATGAAAAACTGTTTTTT.

J is TRBJ2-3 and V is TRBV7-9; TRBD1 agrees at 9 bases. V lost 0 bases, J lost 2 bases, and 3 bases stayed unmatched. The germline gives CDR1 SEHNR, CDR2 FQNEAQ (reference sequence). This CDR3 contains 16 residues. CDR3 residues: CASSLAGQGPTDTQYF. Written as DNA, the CDR3 is TGTGCCAGCAGCTTAGCTGGACAGGGGCCCACAGATACGCAGTATTTT.

This clone was observed a few times. The V gene is TRBV29-1, the J gene TRBJ2-1; D is unresolved. The CDR3 spans 14 residues. V dropped 0 bases and J dropped 7 bases, with 13 bases sitting between them. Germline V gene sequence: CDR1 SQVTM, CDR2 ANQGSEA. The CDR3, as DNA: TGCAGCGTTGAAGATCCCCGAGGACGGAATGAGCAGTTCTTC. It codes for CSVEDPRGRNEQFF.

This clone appeared a few times. The chain is built from TRBV19 and TRBJ1-2, with a weak D call TRBD1 (6 bases). This CDR3 is 14 amino acids long. Germline-derived CDR1 and CDR2 are LNHDA and SQIVND (reference sequence). The V end was cut by 5 bases, the J end by 4 bases, with 14 bases between. The CDR3 nucleotides read TGTGCCAGTAGTGCCCACAGGGATAGCTATGGCTACACCTTC. Amino acid sequence: CASSAHRDSYGYTF.

This clone turned up a few times. One end of the junction is discordant with germline, which a read error may explain. This chain links TRBV5-4 with TRBJ2-5; D perhaps matches TRBD1 (6 bases). The CDR3 contains 13 residues. Germline CDR1 SGHNT, CDR2 YYREEE (reference sequence). The DNA of the CDR3 is TGTGCCAGCACCTTGGGGGCCCGGGAGACCCAGTACTTC. This encodes CASTLGARETQYF.

This clone has just a few counts. The V gene is TRBV18, the J gene TRBJ1-1; the match to TRBD1 covers 12 bases. The CDR3 loop spans 16 amino acids. Germline trimming cut 3 bases from V and 8 bases from J; bases unmatched to any gene: 10. Germline-derived CDR1 and CDR2 are KGHSH and LQKENI. The CDR3 region has the DNA TGTGCCAGCTCACCCCTTGGGACAGGGGGCCGAGACGAAGCTTTCTTT. This translates into CASSPLGTGGRDEAFF.

This clone was picked up a small number of times. The V call is TRBV2, the J call TRBJ2-2, with D perhaps TRBD1 (6 bases). Trimming took 4 bases from V and 2 from J, leaving 14 bases between them. The CDR3 extends over 16 amino acids. Per the germline V gene, CDR1 is SNHLY and CDR2 is FYNNEI. CDR3 nucleotide sequence: TGTGCCAGCAGTGGCCTGACCGGGACAAACACCGGGGAGCTGTTTTTT. Translation gives CASSGLTGTNTGELFF.

This clone was counted only a few times. The rearrangement uses TRBV9 and TRBJ2-2; the match to TRBD2 covers 8 bases. Germline trimming cut 0 bases from V and 4 bases from J; bases unmatched to any gene: 14. This CDR3 comprises 19 residues. Germline assignment: CDR1 SGDLS and CDR2 YYNGEE. The CDR3 sequence is CASSVEPPGLVRGTGELFF. In nucleotides, the CDR3 is TGTGCCAGCAGCGTAGAGCCCCCGGGACTAGTAAGGGGCACCGGGGAGCTGTTTTTT.

V gene TRBV15 combines with J gene TRBJ1-2; TRBD1 is a possible D gene (6 bases). Germline V lookup: CDR1 LNHNV, CDR2 YYDKDF (reference sequence). This CDR3 is built from 15 residues. Trimming pared 0 bases from V and 4 bases from J, leaving 12 bases between. CDR3: CATSRDSGEIYGYTF. For the CDR3, the DNA is TGTGCCACCAGCAGAGATTCAGGGGAGATCTATGGCTACACCTTC.

This chain connects TRBV4-1 to TRBJ1-1, with D unclear. CDR1 and CDR2 (germline): MGHRA, YSYEKL. The CDR3 runs to 19 residues. V lost 2 bases to trimming and J lost 1 base, with 23 bases between them. The CDR3 protein is CASSQQSPMGPGRNTEAFF. The CDR3 nucleotides are TGCGCCAGCAGCCAACAATCCCCCATGGGCCCTGGCAGGAACACTGAAGCTTTCTTT.

The sample holds a few counts of this clone. This chain joins TRBV7-8 and TRBJ1-5; possibly TRBD1 for D (6 bases). The CDR3 totals 14 residues. CDR1 and CDR2 from the germline V gene are SGHVS and FQNEAQ. V dropped 1 base and J dropped 7 bases, with 11 bases sitting between them. The DNA for the CDR3 is TGTGCCAGCAGCTTAGTCCGGGGGGGCCAGCCCCAGCATTTT. Translation: CASSLVRGGQPQHF.

V usage is TRBV21-1 and J usage is TRBJ2-6; the table's TRBD1 call for D was not verified on the DNA. TRBV21-1 is reported as a pseudogene. This CDR3 region has 19 residues. CDR3 nucleotides: TGTGCCAGCACTCCCTTGGGGGGACAGGGCCACTCTGGGGCCAACGTCCTGACTTTC. This translates into CASTPLGGQGHSGANVLTF.

The chain employs TRBV29-1 and TRBJ1-1; D is unresolved. Germline values: CDR1 SQVTM, CDR2 ANQGSEA. The CDR3 covers 10 residues. V lost 7 bases, J lost 7 bases, and 10 bases lay in between. The chain's CDR3 is CSASGIEAFF. The DNA for the CDR3 is TGCAGCGCCTCAGGTATTGAAGCTTTCTTT.

The chain joins TRBV2 to TRBJ1-1; no reliable D call. CDR1 SNHLY and CDR2 FYNNEI come from the germline V gene. The CDR3 runs 13 residues. The germline V and J ends were trimmed by 7 bases and 1 base, with 10 bases remaining between them. The CDR3 sequence: CASTLDENTEAFF. In DNA form, the CDR3 reads TGTGCCAGCACCTTGGACGAGAACACTGAAGCTTTCTTT.

V and J are TRBV7-8 and TRBJ1-2; D ambiguous. This CDR3 region has 11 residues. Germline V gives CDR1 SGHVS, CDR2 FQNEAQ. Between the trimmed V and J ends, which lost 1 base and 7 bases, there was a span of 4 bases. CDR3 loop: CASSLVGGYTF. The CDR3 bases are TGTGCCAGCAGCTTAGTTGGTGGCTACACCTTC.

This chain uses TRBV10-3 with TRBJ2-7; tentatively, D is TRBD2 (6 bases). This CDR3 region has 13 residues. Germline CDR1 reads ENHRY; CDR2 reads SYGVKD. The V end lost 4 bases, the J end lost 2 bases, and 9 bases lay between the germline ends. The CDR3 region is CAISVGGAYEQYF. CDR3 sequence (DNA): TGTGCCATCAGTGTCGGCGGGGCCTACGAGCAGTACTTC.